Listed below are T cell receptor beta chains from one sample, sequenced in a study of spatial heterogeneity in lung cancer. MiXCR, run by TCRdb on the 5' RACE reads, gives a single entry per CDR3 protein. The sample records tens of thousands of distinct CDR3 sequences, 10% to 15% being singletons. Source: PBMCs, taken at surgery. The source is a male donor with early-stage non-small cell lung cancer. Both conserved end residues are part of each CDR3. D genes are given only for firm matches. Clone size, where shown, is once, few, many, or a class for clones that have expanded.

TRBV9	TRBJ2-3	.	few	CASSVGVREETDTQYF	TGTGCCAGCAGCGTAGGGGTTAGAGAGGAAACAGATACGCAGTATTTT
TRBV7-9	TRBJ2-5	.	many	CASSPQGEGKTQYF	TGTGCCAGCAGCCCACAGGGTGAGGGGAAGACCCAGTACTTC
TRBV11-3	TRBJ2-1	TRBD2	few	CASRPTSGTYEQFF	TGTGCCAGCAGGCCTACTAGCGGGACCTATGAGCAGTTCTTC
TRBV12-3/TRBV12-4	TRBJ1-5	.	many	CASSSSWGNQPQHF	TGTGCCAGCAGCTCCTCATGGGGTAATCAGCCCCAGCATTTT
TRBV2	TRBJ2-2	.	.	CASSEARGDTGELFF	TGTGCCAGCAGTGAAGCGAGGGGGGACACCGGGGAGCTGTTTTTT
TRBV6-6	TRBJ2-7	.	many	CASSGTSTYEQYF	TGTGCCAGCAGTGGGACATCAACCTACGAGCAGTACTTC
TRBV12-3/TRBV12-4	TRBJ1-1	.	many	CASSQVRNTEAFF	TGTGCCAGCAGCCAAGTTCGGAACACTGAAGCTTTCTTT
TRBV23-1	TRBJ2-5	TRBD1	.	CASSQLDRGRQETQYF	TGCGCCAGCAGTCAACTAGACAGGGGGCGGCAAGAGACCCAGTACTTC
TRBV10-3	TRBJ2-2	.	many	CAISESEDLTGELFF	TGTGCCATCAGTGAGTCGGAGGATCTCACCGGGGAGCTGTTTTTT
TRBV15	TRBJ2-2	.	many	CATCRDTDTGELFF	TGTGCCACCTGCCGGGACACAGACACCGGGGAGCTGTTTTTT
TRBV14	TRBJ2-2	TRBD2	many	CASSWFGTSYGTGELFF	TGTGCCAGCAGCTGGTTCGGGACTAGCTATGGTACCGGGGAGCTGTTTTTT
TRBV11-2	TRBJ1-4	.	.	CASSLEWQGGEKLFF	TGTGCCAGCAGCTTAGAATGGCAGGGAGGTGAAAAACTGTTTTTT
TRBV19	TRBJ2-1	TRBD1	.	CASRDRGVDEQFF	TGTGCCAGCCGGGACAGGGGTGTGGATGAGCAGTTCTTC
TRBV6-2/TRBV6-3	TRBJ2-6	.	few	CASSYSSWDSGANVLTF	TGTGCCAGCAGTTATTCTAGCTGGGACTCTGGGGCCAACGTCCTGACTTTC
TRBV2	TRBJ2-7	.	.	CASSNQARGEQYF	TGTGCCAGCAGTAATCAGGCCAGGGGCGAGCAGTACTTC
TRBV7-2	TRBJ2-5	TRBD2	many	CASSLTSAFQETQYF	TGTGCCAGCAGCTTAACTAGCGCTTTCCAAGAGACCCAGTACTTC
TRBV19	TRBJ1-2	.	many	CASSFQTGSYGYTF	TGTGCCAGTAGTTTCCAGACAGGCAGCTATGGCTACACCTTC
TRBV9	TRBJ1-1	.	medium-sized	CASSVQIVGTEAFF	TGTGCCAGCAGCGTCCAGATAGTGGGGACTGAAGCTTTCTTT
TRBV5-5	TRBJ1-1	.	.	CASSPGHRRGTEAFF	TGTGCCAGCAGCCCAGGGCACCGGAGGGGCACTGAAGCTTTCTTT
TRBV6-6	TRBJ1-2	TRBD1	few	CASSPQGQGARVNYGYTF	TGTGCCAGCAGTCCCCAAGGACAGGGGGCGCGAGTTAACTATGGCTACACCTTC
TRBV20-1	TRBJ2-5	.	few	CSARDALKGLKQETQYF	TGCAGTGCTAGAGACGCCTTGAAAGGGTTGAAACAGGAGACCCAGTACTTC
TRBV7-8	TRBJ1-1	.	few	CASSLVGSYTEAFF	TGTGCCAGCAGCTTAGTAGGCAGCTACACTGAAGCTTTCTTT
TRBV15	TRBJ2-1	.	many	CATSRDRLDNEQFF	TGTGCCACCAGCAGGGACAGACTAGACAATGAGCAGTTCTTC
TRBV5-8	TRBJ1-1	.	.	CASSLISNTEAFF	TGTGCCAGCAGCTTGATCAGTAACACTGAAGCTTTCTTT
TRBV10-3	TRBJ2-3	.	.	CAGRGPTTDTQYF	TGTGCCGGGAGGGGGCCAACCACAGATACGCAGTATTTT
TRBV10-3	TRBJ1-1	.	.	CAITSQGNTEAFF	TGTGCCATCACATCCCAGGGGAACACTGAAGCTTTCTTT
TRBV7-8	TRBJ1-5	.	few	CASSFGGPLSNQPQHF	TGTGCCAGCAGCTTCGGGGGTCCCCTCAGCAATCAGCCCCAGCATTTT
TRBV27	TRBJ1-2	TRBD1	few	CASGKGATNYGYTF	TGTGCCAGTGGTAAGGGGGCCACTAACTATGGCTACACCTTC
TRBV27	TRBJ2-7	TRBD2	many	CASRTSGSSYEQYF	TGTGCCAGCAGGACTAGCGGGAGCTCCTACGAGCAGTACTTC
TRBV5-1	TRBJ2-7	.	.	CASSLGDTPWEQYF	TGCGCCAGCAGCTTGGGGGACACCCCTTGGGAGCAGTACTTC
TRBV5-4	TRBJ2-1	TRBD1	few	CASSSRQGPSSVYNEQFF	TGTGCCAGCAGCTCGCGACAGGGCCCTAGCTCGGTCTACAATGAGCAGTTCTTC
TRBV19	TRBJ1-2	.	few	CASSNPPSAAGQLHGYTF	TGTGCCAGTAGCAACCCCCCCTCCGCCGCCGGGCAGCTACATGGCTACACCTTC
TRBV29-1	TRBJ1-1	TRBD1	.	CSVGTGQGPTEAFF	TGCAGCGTAGGAACGGGACAGGGGCCCACTGAAGCTTTCTTT
TRBV10-3	TRBJ1-4	.	few	CAISDLLRGPDEKLFF	TGTGCCATCAGTGACCTGCTAAGGGGACCGGATGAAAAACTGTTTTTT
TRBV27	TRBJ1-2	.	few	CAIQANYGYTF	TGTGCCATTCAGGCAAACTATGGCTACACCTTC
TRBV19	TRBJ2-7	.	many	CASRLTTARPGVEQYF	TGTGCCAGTAGATTGACAACAGCCCGGCCGGGGGTCGAGCAGTACTTC
TRBV19	TRBJ1-5	.	many	CASSKATGQPQHF	TGTGCCAGTAGTAAGGCCACGGGTCAGCCCCAGCATTTT
TRBV7-8	TRBJ2-5	.	few	CASSLAGRETQYF	TGTGCCAGCAGCTTAGCGGGCAGGGAGACCCAGTACTTC
TRBV27	TRBJ2-5	TRBD2	many	CASRIGSGYKETQYF	TGTGCCAGCAGGATCGGTAGCGGGTATAAAGAGACCCAGTACTTC
TRBV12-3/TRBV12-4	TRBJ2-7	.	many	CASSSPIGGNEQYF	TGTGCCAGCAGTTCCCCCATTGGCGGGAACGAGCAGTACTTC
TRBV11-2	TRBJ1-5	.	.	CASSLGYGAGQPQHF	TGTGCCAGCAGCTTAGGGTACGGAGCCGGGCAGCCCCAGCATTTT
TRBV29-1	TRBJ2-1	TRBD2	.	CSVERSGRIGEQFF	TGCAGCGTTGAGAGAAGCGGGAGAATAGGTGAGCAGTTCTTC
TRBV12-3/TRBV12-4	TRBJ1-1	TRBD1	few	CASSSLLQGLENTEAFF	TGTGCCAGCAGTTCCCTTTTACAGGGGCTTGAGAACACTGAAGCTTTCTTT
TRBV4-3	TRBJ2-3	.	few	CASSQDASGITQYF	TGCGCCAGCAGCCAAGATGCTTCAGGGATTACGCAGTATTTT
TRBV23-1	TRBJ2-1	TRBD2	many	CASSQSFLAGVREQFF	TGCGCCAGCAGTCAATCTTTCCTAGCGGGAGTACGGGAGCAGTTCTTC
TRBV11-2	TRBJ2-4	.	.	CASSPLGLHLAKNIQYF	TGTGCCAGCAGCCCGCTAGGACTTCATTTGGCCAAAAACATTCAGTACTTC
TRBV5-1	TRBJ2-7	TRBD1	many	CASSSGTTGDYEQYF	TGCGCCAGCAGCTCAGGGACAACAGGGGATTACGAGCAGTACTTC
TRBV5-1	TRBJ2-7	.	many	CASSRNRANYEQYF	TGCGCCAGCAGCCGCAACAGGGCCAACTACGAGCAGTACTTC
TRBV2	TRBJ2-5	TRBD1	.	CASSAGQGLAETQYF	TGTGCCAGCAGTGCAGGACAGGGTTTAGCGGAGACCCAGTACTTC
TRBV3-1	TRBJ2-2	TRBD2	many	CASSPSGSTTGELFF	TGTGCCAGCAGCCCTAGCGGGAGTACCACCGGGGAGCTGTTTTTT
TRBV7-9	TRBJ2-3	TRBD2	many	CASSRSGGTDTQYF	TGTGCCAGCAGCCGTAGCGGGGGCACAGATACGCAGTATTTT
TRBV7-9	TRBJ2-3	.	.	CASGQIPDSRRTDTQYF	TGTGCCAGCGGCCAAATCCCGGACTCCCGGCGCACAGATACGCAGTATTTT
TRBV7-2	TRBJ2-7	TRBD2	many	CASSALAGLYEQYF	TGTGCCAGCAGTGCTTTAGCGGGACTCTACGAGCAGTACTTC
TRBV5-1	TRBJ1-4	.	few	CASSPTGSNEKLFF	TGCGCCAGCAGCCCTACAGGGTCTAATGAAAAACTGTTTTTT
TRBV28	TRBJ2-7	TRBD1	.	CASRSSGTGKHREQYF	TGTGCCAGCAGGAGTTCGGGGACAGGGAAACATCGCGAGCAGTACTTC